Below are 19 T cell receptor beta chains sequenced from a single sample in a study of T cells after yellow fever vaccination. TCRdb independently ran MiXCR on the 5' RACE reads; one entry per CDR3 protein. This sample has 200,000 to 250,000 distinct CDR3 sequences, with less than 8.5% found just once. The sample was CD4+ T cells sorted from PBMCs, taken 15 days after the yellow fever booster vaccination. Source of these receptors: a man aged 30 to 39 who received the YFV17D yellow fever vaccine.

This clonotype was found many times. The rearrangement joins TRBV29-1 to TRBJ2-7; 7 nucleotides match TRBD2. CDR1 and CDR2 (germline): SQVTM, ANQGSEA. Germline trimming cut 4 bases from V and 5 bases from J; bases unmatched to any gene: 8. The CDR3 sequence is 13 residues long. The CDR3 nucleotides are TGCAGCGTTGTATGGGGGAGGGCAAACGAGCAGTACTTC. The encoded protein is CSVVWGRANEQYF.

This clonotype has ten or more counts. V gene TRBV6-5 combines with J gene TRBJ2-7, with TRBD1 matching over 9 bases. Germline V gives CDR1 MNHEY, CDR2 SVGAGI. CDR3 size: 15 residues. The junction had 9 bases not matched to a gene; V was cut back by 5 bases and J by 4 bases. The CDR3 sequence: CASSLGQGLFYEQYF. In DNA, the CDR3 is TGTGCCAGCAGTCTTGGACAGGGGCTATTTTACGAGCAGTACTTC.

The chain is built from TRBV12-3 or TRBV12-4 and TRBJ2-7; perhaps TRBD2 as D (6 bases). Trimming shortened V by 5 bases and J by 8 bases, and 19 bases separated the two germline ends. CDR3 length: 14 residues. The CDR3 loop is CASSPSRDSAQQYF. CDR3 DNA sequence: TGTGCCAGCAGTCCCAGTCGGGACTCGGCACAGCAGTACTTC.

This chain uses TRBV30 with TRBJ1-1; the match to TRBD1 covers 9 bases. This CDR3 has 14 amino acids. V trimming: 3 bases; J trimming: 5 bases; junction bases outside the gene matches: 7. The germline CDR1 and CDR2 sequences are GTSNPN and SVGIG (reference sequence). This CDR3 reads CAWSPGTGRTEAFF. The CDR3 nucleotides are TGTGCCTGGAGCCCCGGGACAGGGAGGACTGAAGCTTTCTTT.

This clonotype has just a few counts. The V call is TRBV7-2, the J call TRBJ2-1, with D unclear. This CDR3 spans 13 amino acids. The V end lost 5 bases, the J end lost 7 bases, and 12 bases lay between the germline ends. Per germline, CDR1 SGHTA and CDR2 FQGNSA. CDR3 DNA: TGTGCCAGCAGCACCGGACCCTGGAATGAGCAGTTCTTC. Amino acid sequence: CASSTGPWNEQFF.

About this clonotype itself: This could be a read error, since a much larger clone is one nucleotide away. V and J are TRBV2 and TRBJ2-5, with 7 positions matching TRBD1. The CDR3 totals 13 residues. The V gene's germline CDR1 is SNHLY and CDR2 FYNNEI. The CDR3 DNA sequence: TGTGCCAGCAGTGTTGACAGGGAAGAGGCCCAGTACTTC. It is translated as CASSVDREEAQYF.

This clonotype has only a few counts. The chain links TRBV9 to TRBJ1-6, with no clear D. V was clipped by 0 bases and J by 6 bases, with 10 bases between them. The CDR3 totals 15 residues. Germline CDR1 and CDR2: SGDLS and YYNGEE. DNA of the CDR3: TGTGCCAGCAGCGTAGGAGGCCGGGGTAATTCACCCCTCCACTTT. Translated, it gives CASSVGGRGNSPLHF.

This clonotype was counted a few times. The rearrangement joins TRBV12-3 or TRBV12-4 to TRBJ2-1; the D gene could be TRBD1 or TRBD2 (6 bases each). Deletions cut 3 bases from V and 7 bases from J, with 16 bases between. CDR3 size: 15 residues. The CDR3 loop is CASSFTGRTENEQFF. The CDR3 nucleotides are TGTGCCAGCAGTTTTACAGGGAGGACCGAAAATGAGCAGTTCTTC.

This clonotype showed up just a few times. The CDR3: CATSREIRGPQYF. In nucleotides, the CDR3 is TGTGCCACCAGCAGAGAGATCAGGGGGCCCCAGTACTTC. This chain uses TRBV15 with TRBJ2-5; 8 bases agree with TRBD1. Trimming removed 0 bases from V and 9 bases from J; junction bases left unmatched: 3. This CDR3 spans 13 amino acids. In germline, CDR1 is LNHNV, CDR2 YYDKDF (reference sequence).

This clonotype has only a few counts. CDR3 amino acids: CASRGGTATSETQYF. DNA for the CDR3: TGTGCCAGCAGGGGGGGGACGGCGACTTCGGAGACCCAGTACTTC. This chain joins TRBV27 and TRBJ2-5, with TRBD2 identical over 7 bases. CDR3 length equals 15 residues. V lost 6 bases to trimming and J lost 5 bases; unmatched junction nucleotides: 12. CDR1 and CDR2 from the germline V gene are MNHEY and SMNVEV (reference sequence).

This clonotype was picked up a small number of times. The V gene is TRBV7-9, the J gene TRBJ2-7, with no clear D. The CDR3 length is 13 residues. Deletions cut 4 bases from V and 4 bases from J, with 11 bases between. Per germline, CDR1 SEHNR and CDR2 FQNEAQ (reference sequence). CDR3 loop: CASSSTSFYEQYF. As DNA, the CDR3 is TGTGCCAGCAGCTCCACATCGTTTTACGAGCAGTACTTC.

This clonotype was picked up many times. V and J are TRBV7-2 and TRBJ2-1, with 10 bases aligning to TRBD2. CDR3 length: 16 residues. J was trimmed by 7 bases and V by 4 bases; bases with no gene match: 10. Per germline, CDR1 SGHTA and CDR2 FQGNSA. As DNA, the CDR3 is TGTGCCAGCAGCTCACTCGGACTAGCGGTGGGGAATGAGCAGTTCTTC. It specifies CASSSLGLAVGNEQFF.

The V call is TRBV7-9, the J call TRBJ2-2; TRBD1 might be the D (6 bases). Germline CDR1 reads SEHNR; CDR2 reads FQNEAQ (reference sequence). The CDR3 is 12 residues long. The V and J ends lost 6 bases and 6 bases respectively, with 8 bases between them. CDR3 protein: CASRQGPGELFF. DNA for the CDR3: TGTGCCAGCAGACAGGGACCCGGGGAGCTGTTTTTT.

This clonotype was seen a handful of times. The chain couples TRBV20-1 to TRBJ2-5; tentatively, D is TRBD1 (7 bases). CDR1 is DFQATT and CDR2 is SNEGSKA in the germline V gene (reference sequence). Trimming shortened V by 5 bases and J by 4 bases, and 17 bases separated the two germline ends. The CDR3 is made up of 14 amino acids. The CDR3 region has the DNA TGCAGTGCTTCTTCACCCCAGGGGGGAGAGACCCAGTACTTC. Translated, it gives CSASSPQGGETQYF.

This clonotype turned up a few times. V and J are TRBV4-1 and TRBJ2-3; D may match TRBD1 or TRBD2 (7 bases each). This CDR3 spans 17 amino acids. V shed 1 base and J shed 6 bases, with 20 bases lying between them. Germline CDR1 and CDR2: MGHRA and YSYEKL. CDR3 amino acids: CASSQGLSGTARDTQYF. In DNA, the CDR3 is TGCGCCAGCAGCCAAGGACTCAGCGGGACAGCCAGGGATACGCAGTATTTT.

In its sample, this clonotype was seen a few times. CDR3 in DNA: TGTGCCAGCAGCGTGGGACAGAGCTCCTACGAGCAGTACTTC. Its protein is CASSVGQSSYEQYF. This rearrangement joins TRBV9 to TRBJ2-7, with 7 bases identical to TRBD1. After removal of 2 bases from V and 0 bases from J, the junction contained 2 bases not matched to a gene. From germline, CDR1 is SGDLS and CDR2 YYNGEE. This CDR3 has 14 amino acids.

The CDR3 DNA reads as TGCAGTGCTAGAGCCGGTGGGGCAGGGGGTAATCAGCCCCAGCATTTT. Its translation: CSARAGGAGGNQPQHF. This chain joins TRBV20-1 and TRBJ1-5, with 7 bases identical to TRBD1. CDR1 and CDR2 from the germline V gene are DFQATT and SNEGSKA (reference sequence). V was pared by 1 base and J by 4 bases, with 10 bases of the junction left unmatched. This CDR3 is built from 16 residues.

This clonotype came up many times. The V and J genes are TRBV20-1 and TRBJ2-5; the match to TRBD2 covers 13 bases. This CDR3 is built from 13 residues. CDR1 is DFQATT and CDR2 is SNEGSKA in the germline V gene (reference sequence). J gave up 4 bases and V 6 bases, and 2 bases lay outside the gene matches. The CDR3 spells CSARTSGRETQYF. The CDR3 DNA reads TGCAGTGCGAGGACTAGCGGGAGAGAGACCCAGTACTTC.

This clonotype has a handful of counts. The rearrangement joins TRBV19 to TRBJ2-7; 7 bases line up with TRBD2. Trimming at V came to 3 bases and at J to 4 bases, leaving 0 bases not matched to a gene. Germline CDR1 LNHDA, CDR2 SQIVND (reference sequence). The length of the CDR3 is 12 residues. The CDR3 spells CASSIGGYEQYF. The CDR3 DNA is TGTGCCAGTAGTATCGGGGGGTACGAGCAGTACTTC.